The 24 T cell receptor beta chains presented below share a single source sample, sequenced in a study of blood T cell repertoires in COVID-19. Sequencing was performed with immunoSEQ multiplex PCR; in TCRdb, only in-frame clones are kept and a portion is missing. The table records 150,000 to 180,000 clones, about 86% of them present only once. Sequenced material: PBMCs or T cells enriched from blood (not recorded which). The receptors were gathered from a man in his fifties who had recovered from COVID-19.

This chain joins TRBV12-3 or TRBV12-4 and TRBJ2-2, with 7 bases fitting TRBD2. This CDR3 region has 13 residues. V lost 1 base, J lost 7 bases, and 0 bases stayed unmatched. CDR3 residues: CASSLGEGGELFF. CDR3 bases: TGTGCCAGCAGTTTAGGGGAGGGCGGGGAGCTGTTTTTT.

The chain links TRBV4-2 to TRBJ2-5; 9 bases match TRBD1. The germline CDR1 and CDR2 sequences are LGHNA and YNFKEQ. With 2 bases clipped from V and 3 bases from J, the junction kept 1 base outside the gene matches. The CDR3 covers 14 residues. The CDR3 DNA reads as TGTGCCAGCAGCCAAACAGGGGGCGAAGAGACCCAGTACTTC. It is translated as CASSQTGGEETQYF.

In nucleotides, the CDR3 is TGTGCCAGCAGCCAAGACGGTAGTCACTCTGGAAACACCATATATTTT. It translates to CASSQDGSHSGNTIYF. This sequence joins TRBV4-2 and TRBJ1-3; no clear D gene. Trimming cost V 0 bases and J 0 bases, with 9 bases left between them. The CDR3 length is 16 residues. Germline CDR1 reads LGHNA; CDR2 reads YNFKEQ.

As concerns this clone: Other nucleotide sequences from this sample produce the same CDR3. This chain joins TRBV4-1 and TRBJ1-5, with D possibly being TRBD1 (5 bases). The germline V and J ends were trimmed by 3 bases and 7 bases, with 13 bases remaining between them. The CDR3 covers 14 residues. CDR1 is MGHRA and CDR2 is YSYEKL in the germline V gene. The CDR3: CASSQDQGKQPQHF. CDR3 nucleotides: TGCGCCAGCAGCCAGGATCAGGGTAAACAGCCCCAGCATTTT.

The rearrangement joins TRBV7-2 to TRBJ2-5; 7 nucleotides match TRBD2. Germline CDR1 SGHTA, CDR2 FQGNSA. The CDR3 is 14 residues long. V lost 4 bases and J lost 5; bases outside the gene matches: 7. The CDR3, as DNA: TGTGCCAGCAGCTCCGGGACTATCGGGGAGACCCAGTACTTC. Translated, it gives CASSSGTIGETQYF.

V is TRBV4-3 and J is TRBJ1-2; D unclear. Deletions cut 2 bases from V and 4 bases from J, with 8 bases between. Germline CDR1 is LGHNA and CDR2 is YSLEER. CDR3 length equals 13 residues. The CDR3 DNA follows: TGCGCCAGCAGCCAAAACCGGGGCTATGGCTACACCTTC. Its protein product is CASSQNRGYGYTF.

The rearrangement joins TRBV2 to TRBJ1-1; 10 nucleotides align to TRBD1. J lost 6 bases, V lost 7 bases, and 8 bases had no gene match. The germline CDR1 and CDR2 sequences are SNHLY and FYNNEI. The CDR3 covers 14 residues. The CDR3 reads CASTRDRGIAEAFF. Here the CDR3 DNA reads TGTGCCAGCACTAGGGACAGGGGCATCGCTGAAGCTTTCTTT.

The chain recombines TRBV12-3 or TRBV12-4 with TRBJ2-7, with D perhaps TRBD2 (7 bases). Trimming removed 5 bases at V and 9 bases at J, with 11 bases between. The CDR3 spans 11 residues. The CDR3 DNA reads as TGTGCCAGCAGTAGGGGGGGGAGGCAGTACTTC. It translates to CASSRGGRQYF.

V is TRBV18 and J is TRBJ1-5; 9 bases map to TRBD1. CDR1 KGHSH and CDR2 LQKENI come from the germline V gene. The CDR3 is made up of 13 amino acids. V shed 8 bases and J 5 bases; nucleotides not matched to a gene: 4. CDR3 sequence: CASGTGRYQPQHF. In DNA form, the CDR3 reads TGTGCCAGCGGGACAGGGAGATATCAGCCCCAGCATTTT.

In nucleotides, the CDR3 is TGTGCCACCAGTGATTCGACGTATAGCGGTCGCCCCACAGATACGCAGTATTTT. Translating gives CATSDSTYSGRPTDTQYF. The V gene is TRBV24-1, the J gene TRBJ2-3; tentative D call: TRBD2 (6 bases). In germline, CDR1 is KGHDR, CDR2 SFDVKD. The CDR3 has 18 residues. The V and J ends lost 2 bases and 2 bases respectively, with 19 bases between them.

This clone was seen just once. The V gene is TRBV6-5, the J gene TRBJ1-2; no clear D. This CDR3 is built from 11 residues. V shed 10 bases and J shed 9 bases, with 15 bases lying between them. The germline CDR1 and CDR2 sequences are MNHEY and SVGAGI. CDR3 region: CATKSLPSYTF. The DNA for the CDR3 is TGTGCCACCAAGAGTCTCCCAAGCTACACCTTC.

Comments on this clone: Different DNA sequences within this sample yield the same CDR3. This rearrangement joins TRBV6-5 to TRBJ1-6, with TRBD1 matching over 11 bases. Germline V lookup: CDR1 MNHEY, CDR2 SVGAGI. The junction had 2 bases not matched to a gene; V was cut back by 6 bases and J by 7 bases. This CDR3 contains 14 residues. DNA of the CDR3: TGTGCCAGCAGAAGGGACAGGGGGAATTCACCCCTCCACTTT. This gives the protein CASRRDRGNSPLHF.

This clone was recorded a few times. The rearrangement joins TRBV5-1 to TRBJ2-1; perhaps TRBD1 as D (5 bases). CDR1 SGHRS and CDR2 YFSETQ come from the germline V gene. This CDR3 region has 15 residues. Trimming took off 4 bases at V and 4 bases at J, with 15 bases between the two ends. CDR3 residues: CASSPTGKDYNEQFF. The CDR3 DNA sequence: TGCGCCAGCAGCCCCACAGGAAAAGATTACAATGAGCAGTTCTTC.

The table lists this clone with a count of one. The rearrangement links TRBV2 to TRBJ1-2, with 8 positions matching TRBD1. J was trimmed by 6 bases and V by 4 bases; bases with no gene match: 4. Per germline, CDR1 SNHLY and CDR2 FYNNEI. The CDR3 is 13 amino acids. The CDR3 loop is CASSAYRGNGYTF. DNA for the CDR3: TGTGCCAGCAGTGCTTACAGGGGGAATGGCTACACCTTC.

The V gene is TRBV6-6, the J gene TRBJ1-5; 10 bases agree with TRBD1. Germline V CDR1 and CDR2: MNHNY, SVGAGI (reference sequence). Unmatched junction bases numbered 7, after V lost 5 bases and J lost 0 bases. The CDR3 contains 17 residues. CDR3 region: CASSRGGTGDSNQPQHF. CDR3 coding DNA: TGTGCCAGCAGTCGGGGAGGGACAGGGGATAGCAATCAGCCCCAGCATTTT.

This clone came up a few times. This chain connects TRBV5-1 to TRBJ1-1; D is undetermined. The V gene lost 0 bases and the J gene lost 3 bases, with 12 bases spanning the gap. The CDR3 is 15 residues long. The germline CDR1 and CDR2 sequences are SGHRS and YFSETQ. The CDR3 reads CASSLDPGSDTEAFF. In nucleotides, the CDR3 is TGCGCCAGCAGCTTGGACCCGGGTTCCGACACTGAAGCTTTCTTT.

This clone was found a few times. This rearrangement joins TRBV10-2 to TRBJ1-5; the D gene is possibly TRBD1 (6 bases). With 6 bases removed from V and 6 bases from J, the gap between germline ends came to 12 bases. CDR1 WSHSY and CDR2 SAAADI come from the germline V gene. The CDR3 has 13 amino acids. The CDR3 region has the DNA TGCGCCAGCAGCCCTGACAGGCTTCAGCCCCAGCATTTT. It is translated as CASSPDRLQPQHF.

The chain employs TRBV19 and TRBJ1-5; D is undetermined. Trimming took 5 bases from V and 3 from J, leaving 14 bases between them. This CDR3 region has 15 residues. The germline gives CDR1 LNHDA, CDR2 SQIVND (reference sequence). CDR3 sequence reads: CASSLLSGDNQPQHF. CDR3 coding DNA: TGTGCCAGTAGTCTCCTTTCGGGAGACAATCAGCCCCAGCATTTT.

The J gene is TRBJ2-3, the V gene TRBV6-5; 8 bases fit TRBD1. Germline V CDR1 and CDR2: MNHEY, SVGAGI. Trimming cost V 2 bases and J 4 bases; bases outside gene matches: 2. This CDR3 spans 14 amino acids. CDR3 residues: CASSYRTGSDTQYF. The CDR3 nucleotides are TGTGCCAGCAGTTACCGGACAGGGTCAGATACGCAGTATTTT.

This clone was seen once. The V and J genes are TRBV6-2 or TRBV6-3 and TRBJ2-7, with 10 bases identical to TRBD2. The CDR3 consists of 13 residues. V was clipped by 5 bases and J by 7 bases; unmatched bases: 5. Germline V gives CDR1 MNHEY, CDR2 SVGEGT. The CDR3 coding sequence is TGTGCCAGCAGTGCGGGACTAGCGAGAGAGCAGTACTTC. Encoded protein: CASSAGLAREQYF.

The V and J genes are TRBV6-5 and TRBJ1-1; 8 bases are a match to TRBD1. J gave up 4 bases and V 8 bases, and 9 bases lay outside the gene matches. The CDR3 runs 14 residues. Germline V gene sequence: CDR1 MNHEY, CDR2 SVGAGI. The DNA for the CDR3 is TGTGCCAGCCGAACAGGGGGTTCGGGCACTGAAGCTTTCTTT. This gives the protein CASRTGGSGTEAFF.

This chain connects TRBV12-3 or TRBV12-4 to TRBJ1-2; maybe TRBD1 (6 bases). The ends were cut back, 6 bases at V and 7 bases at J, with 15 bases in the middle. The CDR3 has 13 amino acids. CDR3 protein: CASSRTGRPGYTF. CDR3 nucleotides: TGTGCCAGCAGCCGTACAGGGCGCCCTGGCTACACCTTC.

The genes are TRBV4-1 and TRBJ1-5; 8 bases line up with TRBD1. The CDR3 runs 14 residues. The V gene's germline CDR1 is MGHRA and CDR2 YSYEKL. The V gene end was trimmed by 3 bases and the J gene end by 10 bases; junction bases not matched to a gene: 8. The CDR3 loop reads CASSQGQVGRPQHF. CDR3 bases: TGCGCCAGCAGCCAGGGACAGGTCGGAAGACCCCAGCATTTT.

This rearrangement joins TRBV7-9 to TRBJ1-2; a weak D match, TRBD1 (5 bases). The V gene lost 5 bases and the J gene lost 4 bases, with 14 bases spanning the gap. The CDR3 contains 14 residues. Germline V gene lookup returns CDR1 SEHNR and CDR2 FQNEAQ (reference sequence). The CDR3 protein is CASSDSGGAYGYTF. CDR3 DNA: TGTGCCAGCAGCGACTCCGGGGGTGCCTATGGCTACACCTTC.